This T cell receptor beta chain was obtained from a study of T cell responses to AZD1222 COVID-19 vaccine. The CDR3 consists of 15 residues. The V gene end was trimmed by 3 bases and the J gene end by 0 bases; junction bases not matched to a gene: 4. The V gene's germline CDR1 is SGDLS and CDR2 YYNGEE. Whole-study findings and limits: The number of AZD1222 recipients seropositive at baseline was only 6 or 7. Researchers report vaccine-associated CD4 TCRs spanning spike, with dominance at 160-218 and 743-854. Of spike-specific TCRs, nearly half reportedly target regions left unmutated in variants.

Measured with immunoSEQ multiplex PCR; TCRdb has only the in-frame clones, and not every one. This table holds tens of thousands of clones, about three quarters found once. A remark on this clone: Its cognate antigen is unknown.

The clonotype comes from an adult who received the AZD1222 COVID-19 vaccine. This chain joins TRBV9 and TRBJ2-3; 7 bases match TRBD2. The sample consisted of peripheral blood, taken 28 days after the second AZD1222 dose. CDR3 in DNA: TGTGCCAGCAGCGGTAGCGGGTTTAGCACAGATACGCAGTATTTT. Amino acids: CASSGSGFSTDTQYF.